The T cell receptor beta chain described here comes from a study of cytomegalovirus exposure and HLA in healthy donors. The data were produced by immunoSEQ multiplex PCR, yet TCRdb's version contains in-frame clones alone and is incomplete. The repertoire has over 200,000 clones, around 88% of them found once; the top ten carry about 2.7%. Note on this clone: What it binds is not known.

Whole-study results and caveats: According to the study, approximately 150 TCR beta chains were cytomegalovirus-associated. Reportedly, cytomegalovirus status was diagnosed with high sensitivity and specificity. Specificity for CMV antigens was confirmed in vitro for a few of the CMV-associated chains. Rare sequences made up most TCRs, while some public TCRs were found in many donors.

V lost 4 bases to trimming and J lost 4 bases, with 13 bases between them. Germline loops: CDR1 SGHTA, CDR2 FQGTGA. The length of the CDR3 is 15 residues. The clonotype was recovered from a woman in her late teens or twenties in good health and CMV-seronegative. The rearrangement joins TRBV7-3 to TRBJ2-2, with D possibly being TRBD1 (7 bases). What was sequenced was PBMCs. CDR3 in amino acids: CASSSAGGSTGELFF. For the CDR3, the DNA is TGTGCCAGCAGCTCCGCAGGGGGGAGCACCGGGGAGCTGTTTTTT.